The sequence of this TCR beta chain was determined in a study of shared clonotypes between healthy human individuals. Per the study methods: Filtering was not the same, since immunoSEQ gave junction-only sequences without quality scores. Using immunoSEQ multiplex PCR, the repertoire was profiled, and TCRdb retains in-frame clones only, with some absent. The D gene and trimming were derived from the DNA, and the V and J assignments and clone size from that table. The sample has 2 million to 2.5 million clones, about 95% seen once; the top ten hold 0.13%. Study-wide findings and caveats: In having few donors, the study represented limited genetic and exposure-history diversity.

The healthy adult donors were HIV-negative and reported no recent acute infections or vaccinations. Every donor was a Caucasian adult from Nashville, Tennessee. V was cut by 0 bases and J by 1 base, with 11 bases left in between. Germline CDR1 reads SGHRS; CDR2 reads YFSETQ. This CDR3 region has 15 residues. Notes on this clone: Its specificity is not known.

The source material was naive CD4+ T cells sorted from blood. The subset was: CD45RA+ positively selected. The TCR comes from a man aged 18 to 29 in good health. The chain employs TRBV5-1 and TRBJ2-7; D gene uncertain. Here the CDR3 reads CASSLALDESYEQYF. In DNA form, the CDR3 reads TGCGCCAGCAGCTTGGCCCTAGATGAATCCTACGAGCAGTACTTC.